The 20 T cell receptor beta chains listed next were all sequenced from one sample in a study of T cells after yellow fever vaccination. MiXCR, run by TCRdb on the 5' RACE reads, gives a single entry per CDR3 protein. The table includes over 10,000 distinct CDR3 sequences, about 6.1% detected once. The sample was PBMCs, either bulk or a sorted T-cell subset (CD4+, CD8+, memory, or dextramer-sorted; not recorded which), taken on the day of the yellow fever booster vaccination. The origin of the receptors is a man in his thirties or forties who received the YFV17D yellow fever vaccine.

This clonotype was observed a handful of times. The chain employs TRBV10-3 and TRBJ2-5; D is unclear. Per germline, CDR1 ENHRY and CDR2 SYGVKD. V was clipped by 10 bases and J by 3 bases, with 12 bases between them. The length of the CDR3 is 12 residues. The CDR3 reads CATAAVEETQYF. CDR3 bases: TGTGCCACGGCGGCGGTAGAAGAGACCCAGTACTTC.

This clonotype qualifies as medium-sized. The rearrangement joins TRBV29-1 to TRBJ1-2; D is uncertain. The CDR3 has 14 residues. The germline V gene has CDR1 SQVTM and CDR2 ANQGSEA. V was shortened by 4 bases and J by 8 bases, with 20 bases between the two germline ends. DNA for the CDR3: TGCAGCGTTGCCGAGGGTTACACAGCACAGGGCTACACCTTC. This encodes CSVAEGYTAQGYTF.

Judged by abundance, this clonotype is medium-sized (0.01 to 0.1%). This rearrangement joins TRBV5-1 to TRBJ2-7; D gene uncertain. Trimming took off 0 bases at V and 2 bases at J, with 0 bases between the two ends. The CDR3 consists of 11 residues. From germline, CDR1 is SGHRS and CDR2 YFSETQ. The CDR3 DNA sequence: TGCGCCAGCAGCTTGGCCTACGAGCAGTACTTC. Translating it yields CASSLAYEQYF.

This clonotype has ten or more counts. This rearrangement joins TRBV20-1 to TRBJ1-3; D is possibly TRBD1 (6 bases). The CDR3 runs 14 residues. The V and J ends lost 3 bases and 2 bases respectively, with 11 bases between them. The germline CDR1 and CDR2 sequences are DFQATT and SNEGSKA (reference sequence). The CDR3, as DNA: TGCAGTGCTAGGGCAGGGGCTACTGGAAACACCATATATTTT. The encoded protein is CSARAGATGNTIYF.

This clonotype is judged medium-sized. V and J are TRBV20-1 and TRBJ2-5, with 7 bases matching TRBD2. V shed 4 bases, J shed 5 bases, and the junction held 7 bases outside the gene matches. Germline assignment: CDR1 DFQATT and CDR2 SNEGSKA (reference sequence). CDR3 length: 13 residues. CDR3 protein: CSAIAGWAETQYF. The DNA of the CDR3 is TGCAGTGCTATAGCGGGTTGGGCGGAGACCCAGTACTTC.

This clonotype was recorded many times. The chain has TRBV5-1 and TRBJ2-2; maybe TRBD2 (5 bases). This CDR3 is built from 15 residues. Between the trimmed V and J ends, which lost 4 bases and 1 base, there was a span of 11 bases. The germline CDR1 and CDR2 sequences are SGHRS and YFSETQ. CDR3 nucleotide sequence: TGCGCCAGCAGCAGTGGACTCGAGAACACCGGGGAGCTGTTTTTT. Amino acids: CASSSGLENTGELFF.

By sample fraction, this clonotype is medium-sized. The genes are TRBV3-1 and TRBJ1-5; 7 positions agree with TRBD1. The CDR3 is made up of 15 amino acids. Germline values: CDR1 LGHDT, CDR2 YNNKEL (reference sequence). After removal of 2 bases from V and 0 bases from J, the junction contained 1 base not matched to a gene. The CDR3 DNA is TGTGCCAGCAGCCAAACAGGGGCTAGCAATCAGCCCCAGCATTTT. Its protein is CASSQTGASNQPQHF.

This clonotype was recorded at least ten times. The chain employs TRBV5-1 and TRBJ2-3; maybe TRBD1 (6 bases). Trimming removed 3 bases at V and 3 bases at J, with 14 bases between. CDR1 is SGHRS, CDR2 YFSETQ, per germline. There are 15 residues in the CDR3. The CDR3, as DNA: TGCGCCAGCAGCTCCCTCGGACAGTCGACAGATACGCAGTATTTT. Protein: CASSSLGQSTDTQYF. The full variable domain, completed using reference TRBV5-1 and TRBJ2-3, is KAGVTQTPRYLIKTRGQQVTLSCSPISGHRSVSWYQQTPGQGLQFLFEYFSETQRNKGNFPGRFSGRQFSNSRSEMNVSTLELGDSALYLCASSSLGQSTDTQYFGPGTRLTVL.

In its sample, this clonotype was seen many times. The gene calls are TRBV20-1 and TRBJ2-3; D assignment may be TRBD1 or TRBD2 (5 bases each). The germline V gene has CDR1 DFQATT and CDR2 SNEGSKA (reference sequence). Trimming removed 6 bases from V and 8 bases from J, with 9 bases in between. The CDR3 contains 10 residues. CDR3 nucleotides: TGCAGTGCGTTTGGGGGTACGCAGTATTTT. Translation: CSAFGGTQYF.

This clonotype was observed many times. The CDR3 reads CACPPKGLVYGYTF. CDR3 DNA sequence: TGTGCCTGCCCACCCAAGGGCTTGGTCTATGGCTACACCTTC. The chain combines TRBV30 with TRBJ1-2; D remains unclear. This CDR3 has 14 residues. Deletions cut 6 bases from V and 4 bases from J, with 18 bases between. Germline-derived CDR1 and CDR2 are GTSNPN and SVGIG (reference sequence).

About this clonotype itself: A read error may produce the germline difference seen at one junction end. CDR3 nucleotides: TGCGCCCGGCACAGGGTCTCGGCCAATCAGCCCCAGCATTTT. This codes for CARHRVSANQPQHF. The chain couples TRBV30 to TRBJ1-5, with D perhaps TRBD1 (6 bases). Germline V gene lookup returns CDR1 GTSNPN and CDR2 SVGIG (reference sequence). This CDR3 spans 14 amino acids. The variable domain in full, completed from reference TRBV30 and TRBJ1-5, reads SQTIHQWPATLVQPVGSPLSLECTVEGTSNPNLYWYRQAAGRGLQLLFYSVGIGQISSEVPQNLSASRPQDRQFILSSKKLLLSDSGFYLCARHRVSANQPQHFGDGTRLSIL.

This clonotype occurred a few times. This chain joins TRBV7-2 and TRBJ2-5, with 9 bases lining up with TRBD1. Germline CDR1 SGHTA, CDR2 FQGNSA. The V segment lost 1 base and the J segment 0 bases; nucleotides outside the gene matches: 0. The CDR3 has 15 residues. Here the CDR3 DNA reads TGTGCCAGCAGCTTAGGGGACAGGGACCAAGAGACCCAGTACTTC. Its translation: CASSLGDRDQETQYF.

The sample holds many counts of this clonotype. This chain links TRBV12-3 or TRBV12-4 with TRBJ2-3; 7 bases line up with TRBD1. The CDR3 is 13 residues long. J gave up 6 bases and V 8 bases, and 8 bases lay outside the gene matches. The CDR3 DNA is TGTGCCAGCCGAAGACAGGGCGGTGATACGCAGTATTTT. Its translation is CASRRQGGDTQYF.

This clonotype has ten or more counts. J is TRBJ2-1 and V is TRBV2; 14 bases align to TRBD2. The CDR3 has 15 residues. Germline lookup yields CDR1 SNHLY and CDR2 FYNNEI. J was trimmed by 6 bases and V by 6 bases; bases with no gene match: 4. The CDR3 bases are TGTGCCAGCAGCATGACTAGCGGGAGGGCCAATGAGCAGTTCTTC. This translates into CASSMTSGRANEQFF.

This clonotype is deemed medium-sized. The rearrangement links TRBV12-3 or TRBV12-4 to TRBJ2-1, with 9 bases aligning to TRBD1. The J segment lost 9 bases and the V segment lost 3 bases, leaving 9 bases of the junction unmatched. CDR3 length equals 15 residues. CDR3 nucleotides: TGTGCCAGCAGTTTCAGACAGGGGGATTCAAGTGAGCAGTTCTTC. This translates into CASSFRQGDSSEQFF.

By share, this clonotype ranks as medium-sized. This chain links TRBV28 with TRBJ2-3; 10 bases line up with TRBD2. Germline V CDR1 and CDR2: MDHEN, SYDVKM. CDR3 size: 18 residues. With V trimmed by 6 bases and J by 6 bases, 18 bases remained unmatched. The CDR3 DNA reads as TGTGCCAGCAGCACCCTCACGGAGAGAAGCGGGAGGGGGGATACGCAGTATTTT. It encodes CASSTLTERSGRGDTQYF.

Within the sample, this clonotype is medium-sized. The chain couples TRBV10-3 to TRBJ2-2, with 8 positions matching TRBD2. With 4 bases clipped from V and 4 bases from J, the junction kept 11 bases outside the gene matches. Germline V lookup: CDR1 ENHRY, CDR2 SYGVKD. This CDR3 is 17 amino acids long. The CDR3 DNA is TGTGCCATCAGTGTCGGAGCGGGAGAGGACATCACCGGGGAGCTGTTTTTT. Translation: CAISVGAGEDITGELFF.

This clonotype has at least ten counts. J is TRBJ2-1 and V is TRBV9; 8 positions match TRBD2. CDR1 is SGDLS and CDR2 is YYNGEE in the germline V gene. V trimming: 4 bases; J trimming: 4 bases; junction bases outside the gene matches: 10. The CDR3 has 16 amino acids. The CDR3 bases are TGTGCCAGCAGCCCTTTTAGGGGCGGGGGGTACAATGAGCAGTTCTTC. Its translation: CASSPFRGGGYNEQFF.

The table lists this clonotype with many counts. The genes are TRBV18 and TRBJ2-1; perhaps D is TRBD1 or TRBD2 (6 bases each). CDR3 size: 15 residues. With 0 bases removed from V and 9 bases from J, the gap between germline ends came to 15 bases. CDR1 and CDR2 (germline): KGHSH, LQKENI. CDR3 bases: TGTGCCAGCTCACCACCGGGGGGCCTTAATGGTGAGCAGTTCTTC. Its protein product is CASSPPGGLNGEQFF.

This clonotype is labeled medium-sized. V and J are TRBV15 and TRBJ2-2, with a possible D match to TRBD2 (6 bases). Trimming pared 5 bases from V and 5 bases from J, leaving 15 bases between. Per the germline V gene, CDR1 is LNHNV and CDR2 is YYDKDF (reference sequence). The CDR3 covers 15 residues. The CDR3 coding sequence is TGTGCCACCAGCCCCCTCCGGGGAGGTACCGGGGAGCTGTTTTTT. Amino acid sequence: CATSPLRGGTGELFF.